This TCR beta chain was profiled in a study of cytomegalovirus exposure and HLA in healthy donors. Regarding the study as a whole: It was likely that a cluster of highly shared sequence variants was a sequencing artifact.

Germline V CDR1 and CDR2: MNHEY, SVGAGI. V gave up 4 bases and J gave up 9 bases, with 18 bases separating them. This CDR3 has 14 amino acids. Worth noting for this clone: Its antigen is unknown.

A multiplex PCR was run with 60 Vbeta primers and 13 Jbeta primers. Original methodology: Later analysis identified roughly 84 million unique TCR beta chains, some 10 million shared. TCRdb's copy holds only in-frame clones and misses some; the assay was immunoSEQ multiplex PCR. D and trimming were read from the DNA, whereas the V and J calls and clone size are those reported in that table. The profile shows approximately 120,000 clones, just under 70% of them singletons. This receptor was identified in a woman in her seventies in good health and CMV-seropositive. The rearrangement joins TRBV6-5 to TRBJ2-5; tentative D call: TRBD2 (6 bases). The sample consisted of PBMCs. CDR3 in amino acids: CASSLGGIDLAQYF. The CDR3 coding sequence is TGTGCCAGCAGTTTGGGGGGTATTGATCTGGCCCAGTACTTC.